These 27 T cell receptor beta chains share one sample of origin, sequenced in a study of blood T cell repertoires in COVID-19. The protocol was immunoSEQ multiplex PCR, while the TCRdb copy is restricted to in-frame clones and leaves out a portion. The data contain fewer than 350,000 clones, approximately 85% of them singletons. Sequenced material: peripheral blood. The source of these receptors is a man younger than 35 with active or convalescent COVID-19.

The chain has TRBV6-5 and TRBJ1-3; D gene ambiguous. V was pared by 2 bases and J by 6 bases, with 2 bases between. The CDR3 length is 11 residues. Germline V gene data show CDR1 as MNHEY and CDR2 as SVGAGI. The CDR3, as DNA: TGTGCCAGCAGTTACCAAAACACCATATATTTT. As protein: CASSYQNTIYF.

The chain carries TRBV19 and TRBJ1-3; no definite D call. CDR3 length equals 12 residues. The germline gives CDR1 LNHDA, CDR2 SQIVND (reference sequence). V lost 6 bases, J lost 8 bases, and 11 bases lay in between. The CDR3 coding sequence is TGTGCCAGTAGGCGAACGGAGGACACCATATATTTT. It specifies CASRRTEDTIYF.

The chain has TRBV5-1 and TRBJ1-6; TRBD1 matches at 7 bases. The ends lost 0 bases at V and 7 bases at J; junction bases unmatched: 13. The CDR3 is made up of 18 amino acids. The germline CDR1 and CDR2 sequences are SGHRS and YFSETQ. CDR3 amino acids: CASSLVPPTGFQNSPLHF. The CDR3 DNA sequence: TGCGCCAGCAGCTTGGTTCCCCCGACAGGGTTCCAAAATTCACCCCTCCACTTT.

The chain links TRBV27 to TRBJ1-5, with 8 bases matching TRBD1. Trimming removed 3 bases from V and 4 bases from J; junction bases left unmatched: 5. Looked up from germline, CDR1 is MNHEY and CDR2 is SMNVEV (reference sequence). This CDR3 is 15 amino acids long. DNA for the CDR3: TGTGCCAGCAGTTTTACGGGGACAGGAAATCAGCCCCAGCATTTT. Amino acids: CASSFTGTGNQPQHF.

J is TRBJ2-5 and V is TRBV7-6, with 10 bases that match TRBD2. Germline V gene lookup returns CDR1 SGHVS and CDR2 FNYEAQ. The CDR3 covers 17 residues. V shed 8 bases, J shed 2 bases, and the junction held 14 bases outside the gene matches. CDR3 sequence: CASGSRLAGAQQETQYF. The CDR3 DNA reads TGTGCCAGCGGATCTAGGCTAGCGGGGGCCCAGCAAGAGACCCAGTACTTC. Variable domain in full (rest from reference TRBV7-6 and TRBJ2-5): GAGVSQSPRYKVTKRGQDVALRCDPISGHVSLYWYRQALGQGPEFLTYFNYEAQQDKSGLPNDRFSAERPEGSISTLTIQRTEQRDSAMYRCASGSRLAGAQQETQYFGPGTRLLVL.

The CDR3 sequence: CASRPGQEGEKLFF. The CDR3 DNA reads TGCGCCAGCAGACCGGGACAGGAGGGTGAAAAACTGTTTTTT. This chain uses TRBV5-1 with TRBJ1-4; 8 bases line up with TRBD1. Germline V gives CDR1 SGHRS, CDR2 YFSETQ. The CDR3 is 14 amino acids. V lost 5 bases to trimming and J lost 7 bases; unmatched junction nucleotides: 7.

The chain employs TRBV6-2 or TRBV6-3 and TRBJ1-1; a possible D gene is TRBD1 (6 bases). This CDR3 has 12 residues. The germline V gene encodes CDR1 MNHEY and CDR2 SVGEGT. The ends were cut back, 6 bases at V and 9 bases at J, with 14 bases in the middle. This CDR3 reads CASSNDRLKAFF. CDR3 in DNA: TGTGCCAGCAGCAACGACAGGTTGAAAGCTTTCTTT.

The DNA for the CDR3 is TGTGCCAGCAGCCTCTGGGAGAGCGCAACTAATGAAAAACTGTTTTTT. Translation gives CASSLWESATNEKLFF. J is TRBJ1-4 and V is TRBV9; no reliable D call. CDR1 and CDR2 from the germline V gene are SGDLS and YYNGEE. The CDR3 totals 16 residues. The V and J ends lost 4 bases and 0 bases respectively, with 13 bases between them.

V is TRBV18 and J is TRBJ2-2, with 8 bases fitting TRBD1. Germline CDR1 reads KGHSH; CDR2 reads LQKENI. The CDR3 loop spans 17 amino acids. Trimming took 8 bases from V and 4 from J; bases not matched to a gene: 15. Written as DNA, the CDR3 is TGTGCCAGCCTGGCAAAGGACAGGGAGTCTGGCACCGGGGAGCTGTTTTTT. Its protein is CASLAKDRESGTGELFF.

The J gene is TRBJ1-1, the V gene TRBV7-9; D gene uncertain. This CDR3 comprises 15 residues. Germline V gene lookup returns CDR1 SEHNR and CDR2 FQNEAQ (reference sequence). The germline V and J ends were trimmed by 2 bases and 0 bases, with 10 bases remaining between them. The CDR3 region has the DNA TGTGCCAGCAGCTTAAACCGGGAGATGAACACTGAAGCTTTCTTT. Amino acid sequence: CASSLNREMNTEAFF.

This clone came up many times. The chain carries TRBV12-5 and TRBJ1-3, with D hard to call. CDR1 and CDR2 from the germline V gene are LGHNT and FRNRAP. This CDR3 contains 19 residues. The V end lost 7 bases, the J end lost 0 bases, and 25 bases lay between the germline ends. The CDR3 nucleotides read TGTGCTAGTGCCTTGGGTTGGGTCCTCGCGAACAGCTCTGGAAACACCATATATTTT. It yields the protein CASALGWVLANSSGNTIYF.

V gene TRBV10-3 combines with J gene TRBJ2-5; no definite D call. The CDR3 is 12 amino acids. Germline loops: CDR1 ENHRY, CDR2 SYGVKD. V lost 4 bases and J lost 5, with 8 bases in between. CDR3 sequence: CAISGGAETQYF. The CDR3 coding sequence is TGTGCCATCAGTGGTGGAGCGGAGACCCAGTACTTC.

As concerns this clone: The sample contains more than one DNA sequence encoding this CDR3. This rearrangement joins TRBV9 to TRBJ2-7; D is possibly TRBD2 (6 bases). Germline V gives CDR1 SGDLS, CDR2 YYNGEE. V dropped 0 bases and J dropped 0 bases, with 10 bases sitting between them. The CDR3 contains 15 residues. CDR3 DNA: TGTGCCAGCAGCGTAGGTGGGACTCTCTCCTACGAGCAGTACTTC. Translation: CASSVGGTLSYEQYF.

The chain carries TRBV4-2 and TRBJ1-6, with unresolved D. Trimming left V 0 bases short and J 6 bases short, with 9 bases between. Germline CDR1 LGHNA, CDR2 YNFKEQ. The CDR3 contains 15 residues. CDR3 loop: CASSQEWRINSPLHF. CDR3 nucleotide sequence: TGTGCCAGCAGCCAAGAGTGGCGGATTAATTCACCCCTCCACTTT.

V and J are TRBV5-8 and TRBJ1-6, with 9 bases aligning to TRBD1. The germline CDR1 and CDR2 sequences are SGHTS and YDEGEE. This CDR3 region has 15 residues. The trim removed 0 bases at V and 9 bases at J, leaving 4 bases unmatched. The CDR3 coding sequence is TGTGCCAGCAGCTTGGACAGGGGGCTGGTTTCACCCCTCCACTTT. Translated, it gives CASSLDRGLVSPLHF. Full variable domain (missing parts from reference TRBV5-8 and TRBJ1-6): EAGVTQSPTHLIKTRGQQATLRCSPISGHTSVYWYQQALGLGLQFLLWYDEGEERNRGNFPPRFSGRQFPNYSSELNVNALELEDSALYLCASSLDRGLVSPLHFGNGTRLTVT.

The chain joins TRBV4-3 to TRBJ2-1; no clear D. V was shortened by 0 bases and J by 4 bases, with 4 bases between the two germline ends. The CDR3 runs 13 residues. Germline CDR1 and CDR2: LGHNA and YSLEER. The CDR3 coding sequence is TGCGCCAGCAGCCAAGATCCGTACAATGAGCAGTTCTTC. It specifies CASSQDPYNEQFF.

Only one count was recorded for this clone. This chain links TRBV27 with TRBJ1-5; TRBD1 matches at 9 bases. The CDR3 contains 15 residues. J was trimmed by 7 bases and V by 5 bases; bases with no gene match: 9. In germline, CDR1 is MNHEY, CDR2 SMNVEV (reference sequence). The CDR3 region has the DNA TGTGCCAGCAGTCCACAGGGGGCTTGGGGACAGCCCCAGCATTTT. It codes for CASSPQGAWGQPQHF.

The chain couples TRBV13 to TRBJ2-5; 11 nucleotides line up with TRBD2. The CDR3 sequence is 17 residues long. Unmatched junction bases numbered 11, after V lost 2 bases and J lost 6 bases. Germline V lookup: CDR1 PRHDT, CDR2 FYEKMQ (reference sequence). CDR3 coding DNA: TGTGCCAGCAGCTTATGGGGTAGCGGGGGGGCCGCGAAGACCCAGTACTTC. This translates into CASSLWGSGGAAKTQYF. The full variable domain, rest sourced from reference TRBV13 and TRBJ2-5, is AAGVIQSPRHLIKEKRETATLKCYPIPRHDTVYWYQQGPGQDPQFLISFYEKMQSDKGSIPDRFSAQQFSDYHSELNMSSLELGDSALYFCASSLWGSGGAAKTQYFGPGTRLLVL.

J is TRBJ2-7 and V is TRBV6-5; tentative D call: TRBD1 (5 bases). V lost 6 bases to trimming and J lost 4 bases, with 7 bases between them. Germline lookup yields CDR1 MNHEY and CDR2 SVGAGI. The CDR3 has 11 amino acids. CDR3 DNA: TGTGCCAGCAGGCGACAGTACGAGCAGTACTTC. This translates into CASRRQYEQYF.

The chain employs TRBV20-1 and TRBJ2-3; D gene ambiguous. The CDR3 is made up of 14 amino acids. The V gene lost 3 bases and the J gene lost 1 base, with 11 bases spanning the gap. The germline CDR1 and CDR2 sequences are DFQATT and SNEGSKA (reference sequence). For the CDR3, the DNA is TGCAGTGCTAGTGTTAGCCCCGGCACAGATACGCAGTATTTT. As protein: CSASVSPGTDTQYF.

The genes are TRBV4-1 and TRBJ1-3, with D uncertain. Germline CDR1 is MGHRA and CDR2 is YSYEKL. Trimming took off 0 bases at V and 2 bases at J, with 11 bases between the two ends. CDR3 size: 16 residues. CDR3 amino acids: CASSQDHPGTGNTIYF. In nucleotides, the CDR3 is TGCGCCAGCAGCCAAGATCACCCGGGTACTGGAAACACCATATATTTT.

This chain uses TRBV9 with TRBJ2-3; TRBD1 matches at 11 bases. The germline V gene encodes CDR1 SGDLS and CDR2 YYNGEE. V lost 5 bases, J lost 2 bases, and 4 bases stayed unmatched. This CDR3 is built from 15 residues. CDR3 bases: TGTGCCAGCAGGGCGGGACAGGGGGTCACAGATACGCAGTATTTT. Protein: CASRAGQGVTDTQYF. Combining the CDR3 with reference TRBV9 and TRBJ2-3 gives the whole variable domain DSGVTQTPKHLITATGQRVTLRCSPRSGDLSVYWYQQSLDQGLQFLIQYYNGEERAKGNILERFSAQQFPDLHSELNLSSLELGDSALYFCASRAGQGVTDTQYFGPGTRLTVL.

This clone has just one count. The rearrangement links TRBV9 to TRBJ1-1; 7 nucleotides align to TRBD1. Germline assignment: CDR1 SGDLS and CDR2 YYNGEE. V was clipped by 4 bases and J by 8 bases; unmatched bases: 23. The CDR3 is made up of 18 amino acids. In DNA form, the CDR3 reads TGTGCCAGCAGCCCCGATTTCCAGGGGGGATTTTTGCGAACCGAAGCTTTCTTT. Its translation is CASSPDFQGGFLRTEAFF.

The chain couples TRBV7-9 to TRBJ2-1; 7 bases agree with TRBD1. The CDR3 runs 14 residues. The germline V gene has CDR1 SEHNR and CDR2 FQNEAQ (reference sequence). V shed 6 bases, J shed 2 bases, and the junction held 4 bases outside the gene matches. The CDR3 DNA follows: TGTGCCAGCAGTACTCAGGGGGCCTACAATGAGCAGTTCTTC. Translation: CASSTQGAYNEQFF.

This chain joins TRBV21-1 and TRBJ2-1; TRBD2 is taken as the D call from the table, unchecked against the DNA. TRBV21-1 is a recognized pseudogene. The CDR3 is 17 residues long. Here the CDR3 reads CASSNSLRGGFHNEQFF. The DNA for the CDR3 is TGTGCCAGCAGCAACTCCCTGCGCGGGGGGTTTCACAATGAGCAGTTCTTC.

The chain carries TRBV21-1 and TRBJ2-7; TRBD1 is the table's D call and was not checked against the DNA. TRBV21-1 is noted as a pseudogene. The CDR3 runs 17 residues. CDR3 nucleotide sequence: TGTGCCAGCAGCAGTTTAGGACAGGGTATAATGGCCTACGAGCAGTACTTC. This sequence encodes CASSSLGQGIMAYEQYF.

The chain combines TRBV5-6 with TRBJ2-2, with TRBD2 identical over 11 bases. Trimming at V came to 3 bases and at J to 6 bases, leaving 1 base not matched to a gene. The germline V gene has CDR1 SGHDT and CDR2 YYEEEE. This CDR3 has 14 amino acids. CDR3 DNA: TGTGCCAGCAGCTCGGGACTAGCGGCCGGGGAGCTGTTTTTT. Protein sequence: CASSSGLAAGELFF.